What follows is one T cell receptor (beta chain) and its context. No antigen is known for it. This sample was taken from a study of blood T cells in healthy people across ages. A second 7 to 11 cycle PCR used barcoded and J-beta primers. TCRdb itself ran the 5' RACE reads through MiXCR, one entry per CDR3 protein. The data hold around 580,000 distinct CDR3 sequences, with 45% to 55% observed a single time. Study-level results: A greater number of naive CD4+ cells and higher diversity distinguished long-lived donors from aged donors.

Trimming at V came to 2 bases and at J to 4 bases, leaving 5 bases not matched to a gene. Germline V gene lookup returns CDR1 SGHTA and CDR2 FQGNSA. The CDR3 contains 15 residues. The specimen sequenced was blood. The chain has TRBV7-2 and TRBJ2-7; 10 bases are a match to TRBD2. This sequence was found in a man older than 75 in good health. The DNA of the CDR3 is TGTGCCAGCAGCTTATGGGCTAGCGGGAGTTACGAGCAGTACTTC. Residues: CASSLWASGSYEQYF.